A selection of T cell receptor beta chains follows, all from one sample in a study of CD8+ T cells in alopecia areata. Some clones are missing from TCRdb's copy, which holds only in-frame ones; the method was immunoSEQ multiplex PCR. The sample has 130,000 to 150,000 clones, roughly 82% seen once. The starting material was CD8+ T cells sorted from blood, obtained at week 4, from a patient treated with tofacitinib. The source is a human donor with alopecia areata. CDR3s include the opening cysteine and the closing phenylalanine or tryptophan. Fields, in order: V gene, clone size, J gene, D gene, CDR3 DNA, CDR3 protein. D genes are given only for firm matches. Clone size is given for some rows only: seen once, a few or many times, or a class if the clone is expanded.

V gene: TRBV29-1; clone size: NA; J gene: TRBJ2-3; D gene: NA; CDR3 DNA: TGCAGCGTTGTTGGGCCAGATGCGGATACGCAGTATTTT; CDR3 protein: CSVVGPDADTQYF
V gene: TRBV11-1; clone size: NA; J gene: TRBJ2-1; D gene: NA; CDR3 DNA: TGTGCCAGCAGCTTGATCGTGAATGAGCAGTTCTTC; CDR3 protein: CASSLIVNEQFF
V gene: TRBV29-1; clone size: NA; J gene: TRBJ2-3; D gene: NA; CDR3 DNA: TGCAGCGGTGGCAGACTCACAGATACGCAGTATTTT; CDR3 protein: CSGGRLTDTQYF
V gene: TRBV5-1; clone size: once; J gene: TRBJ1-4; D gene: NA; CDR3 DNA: TGCGCCAGCAGCTTGGGAGGGGCAGAAAATGAAAAACTGTTTTTT; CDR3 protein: CASSLGGAENEKLFF
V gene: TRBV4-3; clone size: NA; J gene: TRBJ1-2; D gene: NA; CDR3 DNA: TGCGCCAGCAGCCAAGATTTAGACAGGACCTATGGCTACACCTTC; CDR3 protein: CASSQDLDRTYGYTF
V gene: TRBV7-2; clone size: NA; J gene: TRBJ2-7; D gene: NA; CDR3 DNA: TGTGCCAGCAGCTTAGGGTTCAGCCCCTACTACGAGCAGTACTTC; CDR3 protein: CASSLGFSPYYEQYF
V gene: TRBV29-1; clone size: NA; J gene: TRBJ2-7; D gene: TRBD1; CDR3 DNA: TGCAGCGTTGAAGATATGGGACAGGGTACTTACGAGCAGTACTTC; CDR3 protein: CSVEDMGQGTYEQYF
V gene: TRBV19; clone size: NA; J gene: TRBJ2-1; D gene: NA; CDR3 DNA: TGTGCCAGTAGTATAGGAGCGGACCTCTTGGCGGAGCAGTTCTTC; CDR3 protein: CASSIGADLLAEQFF
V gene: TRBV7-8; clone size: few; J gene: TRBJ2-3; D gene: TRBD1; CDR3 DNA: TGTGCCAGCAGCTTGGACAGGGACCTAAGCACAGATACGCAGTATTTT; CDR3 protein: CASSLDRDLSTDTQYF
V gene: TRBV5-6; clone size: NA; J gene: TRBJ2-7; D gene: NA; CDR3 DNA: TGTGCCAGTAACAACGTACGGGGGAGCTCCTACGAGCAGTACTTC; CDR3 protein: CASNNVRGSSYEQYF
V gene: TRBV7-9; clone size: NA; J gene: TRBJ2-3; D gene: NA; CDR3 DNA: TGTGCCAGCAGCTTTCCACTTGGTGCGGGGATTAGCACAGATACGCAGTATTTT; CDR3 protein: CASSFPLGAGISTDTQYF
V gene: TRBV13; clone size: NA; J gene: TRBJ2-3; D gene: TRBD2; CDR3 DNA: TGTGCCAGCAGCCCTAGCGGGGGGGACACAGATACGCAGTATTTT; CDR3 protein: CASSPSGGDTDTQYF
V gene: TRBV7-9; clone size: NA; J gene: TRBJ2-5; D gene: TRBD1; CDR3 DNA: TGTGCCAGCAGCTTAGGACAGGGGATAGAGACCCAGTACTTC; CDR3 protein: CASSLGQGIETQYF
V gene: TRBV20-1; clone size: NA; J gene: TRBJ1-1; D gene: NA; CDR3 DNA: TGCAGTGCAGCGAAGGGGACTGAAGCTTTCTTT; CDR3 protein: CSAAKGTEAFF
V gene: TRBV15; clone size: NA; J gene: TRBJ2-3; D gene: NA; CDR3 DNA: TGTGCCACTCAACGGTTGGTAGGAGATACGCAGTATTTT; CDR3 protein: CATQRLVGDTQYF
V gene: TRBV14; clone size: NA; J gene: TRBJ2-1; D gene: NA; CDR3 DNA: TGTGCCAGCAGCCAATTTGGGGTTTCCTACAATGAGCAGTTCTTC; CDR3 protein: CASSQFGVSYNEQFF
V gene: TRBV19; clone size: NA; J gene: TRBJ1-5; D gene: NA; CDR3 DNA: TGTGCCAGTAGTATGACCCTAGGCAATCAGCCCCAGCATTTT; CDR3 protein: CASSMTLGNQPQHF
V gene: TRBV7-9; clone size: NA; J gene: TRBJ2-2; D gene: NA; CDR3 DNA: TGTGCCAGCAGCTTACCGATGCCTACCCGAGGTCACAACACCGGGGAGCTGTTTTTT; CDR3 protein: CASSLPMPTRGHNTGELFF
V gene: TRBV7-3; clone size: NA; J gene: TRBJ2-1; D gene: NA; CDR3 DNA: TGTGCCAGCAGCGACGGCGGGGGCTTCTACAATGAGCAGTTCTTC; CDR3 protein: CASSDGGGFYNEQFF
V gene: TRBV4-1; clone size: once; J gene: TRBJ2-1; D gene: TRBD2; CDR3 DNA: TGCGCCAGCAGCCAAGGACTAGCGGCTTCCTACAATGAGCAGTTCTTC; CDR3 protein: CASSQGLAASYNEQFF
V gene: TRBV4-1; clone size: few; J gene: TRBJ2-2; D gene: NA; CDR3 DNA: TGCGCCAGCAGCCAAGAGGGCAGGGGGGTGGTCACCGGGGAGCTGTTTTTT; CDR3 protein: CASSQEGRGVVTGELFF
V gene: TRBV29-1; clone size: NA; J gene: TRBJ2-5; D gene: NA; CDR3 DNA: TGCAGCGTTGAAGATGAGGGATCCGGGCAGTACTTC; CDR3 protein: CSVEDEGSGQYF
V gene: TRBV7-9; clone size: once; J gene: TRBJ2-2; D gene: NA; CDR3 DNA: TGTGCCCCTGGACCCCAACAGGGCGTCCCCGGGGAGCTGTTTTTT; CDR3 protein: CAPGPQQGVPGELFF
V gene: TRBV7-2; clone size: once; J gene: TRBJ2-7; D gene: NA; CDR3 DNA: TGTGCCAGCAGCTTATTTCAGGCCGCGGTCTACGAGCAGTACTTC; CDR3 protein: CASSLFQAAVYEQYF
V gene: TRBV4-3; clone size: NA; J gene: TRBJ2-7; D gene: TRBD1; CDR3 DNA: TGCGCCAGCAGCCCAGCTAGGACAGGGGGGCTCTACGAGCAGTACTTC; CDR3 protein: CASSPARTGGLYEQYF
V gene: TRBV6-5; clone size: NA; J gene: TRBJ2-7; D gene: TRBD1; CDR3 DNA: TGTGCCAGCAGCCCAACAGGGGTCTACCCCTACGAGCAGTACTTC; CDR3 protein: CASSPTGVYPYEQYF
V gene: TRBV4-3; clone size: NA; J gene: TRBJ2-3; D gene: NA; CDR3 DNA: TGCGCCAGCAGCTTTAGTTGGGGTGGAGGCACAGATACGCAGTATTTT; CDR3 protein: CASSFSWGGGTDTQYF
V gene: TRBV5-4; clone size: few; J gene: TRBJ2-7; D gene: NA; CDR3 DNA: TGTGCCAGCAGCGAGACAGTCACCTACGAGCAGTACTTC; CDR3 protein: CASSETVTYEQYF
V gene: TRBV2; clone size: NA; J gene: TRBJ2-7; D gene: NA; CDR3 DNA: TGTGCCAGCAGTGATATCCGGGACGGGTCCTACGAGCAGTACTTC; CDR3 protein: CASSDIRDGSYEQYF
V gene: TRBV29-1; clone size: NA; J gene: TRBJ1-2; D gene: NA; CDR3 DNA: TGCAGCGTTGAAGCCCCCGGACGGGTTAACTATGGCTACACCTTC; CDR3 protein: CSVEAPGRVNYGYTF
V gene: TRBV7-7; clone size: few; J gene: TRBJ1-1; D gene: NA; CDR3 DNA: TGTGCTAGCAGCTTAGGAAGTAACACTGAAGCTTTCTTT; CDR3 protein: CASSLGSNTEAFF
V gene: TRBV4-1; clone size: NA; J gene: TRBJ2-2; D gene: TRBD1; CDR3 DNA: TGCGCCAGCAGCCCCAGGGGGCTTCTCGACACCGGGGAGCTGTTTTTT; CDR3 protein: CASSPRGLLDTGELFF
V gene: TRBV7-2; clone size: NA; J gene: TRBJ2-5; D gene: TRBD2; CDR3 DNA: TGTGCCAGCAGCCCCGGACTAGCGGGGGCCGGAGAGACCCAGTACTTC; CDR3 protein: CASSPGLAGAGETQYF
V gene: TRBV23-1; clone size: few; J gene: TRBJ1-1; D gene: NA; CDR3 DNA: TGCGCCAGCAGTCAATCCCGGGTGGTCGACACTGAAGCTTTCTTT; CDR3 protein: CASSQSRVVDTEAFF
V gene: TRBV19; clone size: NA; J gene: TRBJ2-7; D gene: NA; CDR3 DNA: TGTGCCAGTAGCCTATACGGCGAGCAGTACTTC; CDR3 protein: CASSLYGEQYF
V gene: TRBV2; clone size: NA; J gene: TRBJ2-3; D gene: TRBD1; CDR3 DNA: TGTGCCAGCAGATGGGCGAGGGACAGCCCCACAGATACGCAGTATTTT; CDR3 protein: CASRWARDSPTDTQYF
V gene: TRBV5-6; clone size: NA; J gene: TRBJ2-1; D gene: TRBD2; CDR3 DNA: TGTGCCAGCAGCCCGATAGCGGGGGGATCCTACAATGAGCAGTTCTTC; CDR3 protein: CASSPIAGGSYNEQFF
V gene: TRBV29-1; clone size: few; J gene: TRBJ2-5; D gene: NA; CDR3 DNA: TGCAGCGTTGAAGATCTTGGGACTCCGACCCAGTACTTC; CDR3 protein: CSVEDLGTPTQYF
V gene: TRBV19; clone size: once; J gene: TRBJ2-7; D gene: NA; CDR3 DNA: TGTGCCAGTAGTCCGTCGGCGGGCAGCCCCTACGAGCAGTACTTC; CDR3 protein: CASSPSAGSPYEQYF
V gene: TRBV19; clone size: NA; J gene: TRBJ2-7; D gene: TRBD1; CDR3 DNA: TGTGCCAGTAGTATCGGTGACAGGGGTCCCTACGAGCAGTACTTC; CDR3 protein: CASSIGDRGPYEQYF
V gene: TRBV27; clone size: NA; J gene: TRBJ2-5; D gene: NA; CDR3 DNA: TGTGCCAGCAGTTTCGGTCTAGCGTTCGAGACCCAGTACTTC; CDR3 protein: CASSFGLAFETQYF
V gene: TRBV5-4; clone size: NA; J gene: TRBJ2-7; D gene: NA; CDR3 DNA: TGTGCCAGCAGCTTGGGTGAGGACAGACCCTACGAGCAGTACTTC; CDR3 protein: CASSLGEDRPYEQYF
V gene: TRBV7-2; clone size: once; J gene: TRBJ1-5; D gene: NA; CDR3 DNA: TGTGCCAGCAGCCCCAGAGCCGGGGATAGCAATCAGCCCCAGCATTTT; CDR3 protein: CASSPRAGDSNQPQHF
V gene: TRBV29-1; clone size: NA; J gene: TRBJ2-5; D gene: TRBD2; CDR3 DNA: TGCAGCGTTGAATCCGGACTAGCGGGGGGCAGGGAGACCCAGTACTTC; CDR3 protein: CSVESGLAGGRETQYF
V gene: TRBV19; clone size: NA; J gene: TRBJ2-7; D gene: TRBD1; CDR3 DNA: TGTGCCAGTAGTACACAGGGGGCGCTGGACGAGCAGTACTTC; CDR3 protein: CASSTQGALDEQYF
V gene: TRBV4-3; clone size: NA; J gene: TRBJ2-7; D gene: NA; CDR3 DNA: TGCGCCAGCAGCCAAGATTGGGGCCAGGGACGTTACGAGCAGTACTTC; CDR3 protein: CASSQDWGQGRYEQYF
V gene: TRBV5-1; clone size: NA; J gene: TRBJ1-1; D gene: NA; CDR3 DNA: TGCGCCAGCCGCTTTTCAGGGAGGAACACTGAAGCTTTCTTT; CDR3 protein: CASRFSGRNTEAFF
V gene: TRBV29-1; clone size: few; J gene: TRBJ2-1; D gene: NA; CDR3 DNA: TGCAGCGTTGAAGCTCTTGACGAGAGCTCCTACAATGAGCAGTTCTTC; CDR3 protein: CSVEALDESSYNEQFF
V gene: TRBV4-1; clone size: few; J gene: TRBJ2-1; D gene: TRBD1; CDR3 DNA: TGCGCCAGCAGCCAAGGGACAGGGGGCATCGATGAGCAGTTCTTC; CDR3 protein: CASSQGTGGIDEQFF
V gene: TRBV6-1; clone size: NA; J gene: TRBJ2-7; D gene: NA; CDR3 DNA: TGTGCCAGCAGATACAGCCGGGGCTACGAGCAGTACTTC; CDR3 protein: CASRYSRGYEQYF
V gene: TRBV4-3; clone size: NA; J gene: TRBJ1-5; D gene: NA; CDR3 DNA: TGCGCCAGCAGCCAAGATGGGACTCTCAATCAGCCCCAGCATTTT; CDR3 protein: CASSQDGTLNQPQHF
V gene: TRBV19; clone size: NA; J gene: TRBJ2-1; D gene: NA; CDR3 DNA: TGTGCCAGTAGTATAGGGGCTTTACGTGAGCAGTTCTTC; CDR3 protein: CASSIGALREQFF
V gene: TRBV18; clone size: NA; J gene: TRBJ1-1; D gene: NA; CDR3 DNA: TGTGCCAGCTCGAACGCCGTCCCTGAAGCTTTCTTT; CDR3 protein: CASSNAVPEAFF
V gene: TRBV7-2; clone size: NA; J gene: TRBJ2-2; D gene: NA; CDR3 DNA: TGTGCCAGCAGCTACTCTAGCAGGGGAACCACCGGGGAGCTGTTTTTT; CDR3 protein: CASSYSSRGTTGELFF
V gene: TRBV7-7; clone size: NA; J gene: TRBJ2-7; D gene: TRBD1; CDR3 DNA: TGTGCTAGCAGCCGAGGGACAGGGGAGGCCTACGAGCAGTACTTC; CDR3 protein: CASSRGTGEAYEQYF
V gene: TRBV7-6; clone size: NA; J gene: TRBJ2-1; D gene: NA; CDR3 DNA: TGTGCCAGCAGCTTTCAGGGGCGTAAGGTGGATGAGCAGTTCTTC; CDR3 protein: CASSFQGRKVDEQFF
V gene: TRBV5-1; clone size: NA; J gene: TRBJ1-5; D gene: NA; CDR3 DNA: TGCGCCAGCAGCTTCGGGGACGGCAATCAGCCCCAGCATTTT; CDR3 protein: CASSFGDGNQPQHF
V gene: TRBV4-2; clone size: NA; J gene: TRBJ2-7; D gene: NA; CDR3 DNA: TGTGCCAGCAGCCAAGATGGGATGCCCCCCTACGAGCAGTACTTC; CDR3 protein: CASSQDGMPPYEQYF
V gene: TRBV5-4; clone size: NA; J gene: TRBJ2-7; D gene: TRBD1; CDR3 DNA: TGTGCCAGCAGCCCGGGACAGGGGGCCTACGAGCAGTACTTC; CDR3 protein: CASSPGQGAYEQYF
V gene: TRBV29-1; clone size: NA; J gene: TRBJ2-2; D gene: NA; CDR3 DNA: TGCAGCGTTGACAGGGCGGACACCGGGGAGCTGTTTTTT; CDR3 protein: CSVDRADTGELFF